This T cell receptor beta chain was captured by sequencing in a study of blood T cell repertoires in COVID-19. In the study overall: Donors in the United States, Italy and Spain gave samples during acute or convalescent COVID-19.

Libraries were prepared by immunoSEQ multiplex PCR; TCRdb keeps only in-frame clonotypes and omits some of them. The sample lists a few hundred thousand clones, 90% to 95% seen once, with about 0.86% in the top ten. The CDR3 consists of 14 residues. Trimming took off 1 base at V and 10 bases at J, with 11 bases between the two ends. CDR1 is SEHNR and CDR2 is FQNEAQ in the germline V gene (reference sequence). The participants were between roughly 18 and 100 years old and came from roughly 24 US areas. Participant reports of clinical history set cohort assignment. Exposed study participants had met a COVID-19 case within 2 weeks before entry.

The sequenced sample consisted of PBMCs or T cells enriched from blood (not recorded which). The receptor comes from a woman in her thirties or forties who had been exposed to COVID-19. V is TRBV7-9 and J is TRBJ1-6, with D unresolved. The CDR3 DNA sequence: TGTGCCAGCAGCTTAGAGACTCTCTGGTCACCCCTCCACTTT. It specifies CASSLETLWSPLHF. The full variable domain, with the rest looked up from reference TRBV7-9 and TRBJ1-6, is DTGVSQNPRHKITKRGQNVTFRCDPISEHNRLYWYRQTLGQGPEFLTYFQNEAQLEKSRLLSDRFSAERPKGSFSTLEIQRTEQGDSAMYLCASSLETLWSPLHFGNGTRLTVT.